A selection of T cell receptor beta chains follows, all from one sample in a study of identical twins. TCRdb re-analysed the 5' RACE reads in MiXCR, keeping a single row per CDR3 protein. The sample holds around 470,000 distinct CDR3 sequences; 11% to 15% are singletons and the top ten take about 0.54%. This sample also belongs to another study, concerning yellow fever vaccine responses in identical twins.

Sequencing used CD4+ T cells sorted from blood. The receptors shown here come from a woman younger than 35 in good health. CDR3s include the opening cysteine and the closing phenylalanine or tryptophan. D genes are given only for firm matches. The size of a clone is reported for some rows only, either as once, few or many, or as a class for expanded clones.

J: TRBJ2-2
size: NA
D: NA
V: TRBV5-1
DNA: TGCGCCAGCAGCTCCCGCAGGGAGCTGTTTTTT
CDR3: CASSSRRELFF

J: TRBJ2-7
size: NA
D: TRBD1
V: TRBV7-9
DNA: TGTGCCACCCAGCTGGAACAGGGGGCGGCCTACGAGCAGTACTTC
CDR3: CATQLEQGAAYEQYF

J: TRBJ1-1
size: NA
D: NA
V: TRBV15
DNA: TGTGCCACCAGCAGGGATTGGACAACTGAAGCTTTCTTT
CDR3: CATSRDWTTEAFF

J: TRBJ2-2
size: few
D: TRBD2
V: TRBV4-3
DNA: TGCGCCAGCAGCCAAGTCATAGCGGGGGCTTCGAACACCGGGGAGCTGTTTTTT
CDR3: CASSQVIAGASNTGELFF

J: TRBJ2-3
size: NA
D: TRBD1
V: TRBV20-1
DNA: TGCAGTGCGCCCTCCCCGGGACAGGGGGAGGCAGATACGCAGTATTTT
CDR3: CSAPSPGQGEADTQYF

J: TRBJ2-5
size: few
D: NA
V: TRBV2
DNA: TGTGCCACCTCCAAGGAGTTACGGGAGACCCAGTACTTC
CDR3: CATSKELRETQYF

J: TRBJ2-1
size: NA
D: TRBD1
V: TRBV6-2/TRBV6-3
DNA: TGTGCCAGCAGTCGGACAGGAATCGGCGATGAGCAGTTCTTC
CDR3: CASSRTGIGDEQFF

J: TRBJ1-2
size: few
D: TRBD1
V: TRBV6-5
DNA: TGTGCCAGCAGTTACCCCACCTCTGAGACAGGGTGGGGTGGCTACACCTTC
CDR3: CASSYPTSETGWGGYTF

J: TRBJ2-7
size: few
D: TRBD2
V: TRBV6-2/TRBV6-3
DNA: TGTGCCAGCAGTTACCGACTAGCGGGGAAATCCTCCTACGAGCAGTACTTC
CDR3: CASSYRLAGKSSYEQYF

J: TRBJ1-2
size: once
D: NA
V: TRBV29-1
DNA: TGCAGCGTTGAATCGGGGAACTATGGCTACACCTTC
CDR3: CSVESGNYGYTF

J: TRBJ1-2
size: once
D: NA
V: TRBV6-5
DNA: TGTGCCAGCAGGGCGGACGTCTATGGCTACACCTTC
CDR3: CASRADVYGYTF

J: TRBJ2-2
size: NA
D: NA
V: TRBV12-3/TRBV12-4
DNA: TGTGCCAGCAGTTTATCATCAGGGGGGGCCGGGGAGCTGTTTTTT
CDR3: CASSLSSGGAGELFF

J: TRBJ2-5
size: NA
D: NA
V: TRBV18
DNA: TGTGCCAGCTCACCACCGCAGGACCAAGAGACCCAGTACTTC
CDR3: CASSPPQDQETQYF

J: TRBJ2-1
size: few
D: TRBD2
V: TRBV4-1
DNA: TGCGCCAGCAGCCAAGACGGGGGACTAGCGGGAGGAAGGGGCTCCTACAATGAGCAGTTCTTC
CDR3: CASSQDGGLAGGRGSYNEQFF

J: TRBJ2-2
size: NA
D: TRBD2
V: TRBV27
DNA: TGTGCCAGCAGTTTAAGCGGGAGCATGACCGGGGAGCTGTTTTTT
CDR3: CASSLSGSMTGELFF

J: TRBJ2-5
size: NA
D: TRBD2
V: TRBV4-2
DNA: TGTGCCAGCAGCCCTGCTAGCGGGAGGTACCAAGAGACCCAGTACTTC
CDR3: CASSPASGRYQETQYF

J: TRBJ2-6
size: NA
D: TRBD1
V: TRBV14
DNA: TGTGCCAGCAGCCAGGGGACAGGGCCCTCTGGGGCCAACGTCCTGACTTTC
CDR3: CASSQGTGPSGANVLTF

J: TRBJ1-2
size: few
D: NA
V: TRBV20-1
DNA: TGCAGTGCCATTAGCGGGAATCCCTATGGCTACACCTTC
CDR3: CSAISGNPYGYTF

J: TRBJ2-7
size: few
D: TRBD1
V: TRBV29-1
DNA: TGCAGCGTTGAAGGGACAGGGCGTTACGAGCAGTACTTC
CDR3: CSVEGTGRYEQYF

J: TRBJ2-6
size: NA
D: TRBD1
V: TRBV5-1
DNA: TGCGCCAGCAGCTGGTGGACAGGCGATACCTCTGGGGCCAACGTCCTGACTTTC
CDR3: CASSWWTGDTSGANVLTF

J: TRBJ2-7
size: NA
D: TRBD2
V: TRBV3-1
DNA: TGTGCCAGCAGCCAAGCTCGCGGGGGGATCTACGAGCAGTACTTC
CDR3: CASSQARGGIYEQYF

J: TRBJ1-1
size: few
D: TRBD1
V: TRBV24-1
DNA: TGTGCCACCATAGGACAGGGGAACACTGAAGCTTTCTTT
CDR3: CATIGQGNTEAFF

J: TRBJ1-5
size: many
D: TRBD1
V: TRBV10-3
DNA: TGTGCCACGAGCGGACAGGCCAATCAGCCCCAGCATTTT
CDR3: CATSGQANQPQHF

J: TRBJ1-2
size: NA
D: NA
V: TRBV7-9
DNA: TGTGCCAGCAGCTTACTCCAGGAACTACACTATGGCTACACCTTC
CDR3: CASSLLQELHYGYTF

J: TRBJ1-5
size: NA
D: NA
V: TRBV12-3/TRBV12-4
DNA: TGTGCCAGCAGTTTAAGGGGGGATCGGTCCCAGCATTTT
CDR3: CASSLRGDRSQHF

J: TRBJ2-1
size: NA
D: NA
V: TRBV20-1
DNA: TGCAGTGCTAGACCCCGGGGACCTTACAATGAGCAGTTCTTC
CDR3: CSARPRGPYNEQFF

J: TRBJ2-1
size: few
D: TRBD2
V: TRBV18
DNA: TGTGCCAGCTCACCATCTAGCGGGAGCTACAATGAGCAGTTCTTC
CDR3: CASSPSSGSYNEQFF

J: TRBJ2-5
size: once
D: NA
V: TRBV2
DNA: TGTGCCAGCAGTGAAGAGGGCAAGGTGGGCCAAGAGACCCAGTACTTC
CDR3: CASSEEGKVGQETQYF

J: TRBJ2-6
size: NA
D: NA
V: TRBV12-3/TRBV12-4
DNA: TGTGCCAGCAGCCTCATTGTGGGTGACTCTGGGGCCAACGTCCTGACTTTC
CDR3: CASSLIVGDSGANVLTF

J: TRBJ2-7
size: NA
D: NA
V: TRBV4-2
DNA: TGTGCCAGCAGCCAAGATGTGGACCCCACCTACGAGCAGTACTTC
CDR3: CASSQDVDPTYEQYF

J: TRBJ2-1
size: NA
D: TRBD1
V: TRBV12-3/TRBV12-4
DNA: TGTGCCAGCAGTCTCGGGACAGCGGCCTACAATGAGCAGTTCTTC
CDR3: CASSLGTAAYNEQFF

J: TRBJ2-7
size: NA
D: TRBD2
V: TRBV13
DNA: TGTGCCAGCAGCTTATTCCCTAGCGGGAGCTCCTACGAGCAGTACTTC
CDR3: CASSLFPSGSSYEQYF

J: TRBJ2-1
size: few
D: NA
V: TRBV6-1
DNA: TGTGCCAGCACCCAACGGGACCGTCATAGCAATGAGCAGTTCTTC
CDR3: CASTQRDRHSNEQFF

J: TRBJ1-2
size: many
D: NA
V: TRBV3-1
DNA: TGTGCCAGCAGCCTCTCTCTGGACGTCTATGGCTACACCTTC
CDR3: CASSLSLDVYGYTF

J: TRBJ2-7
size: NA
D: NA
V: TRBV21-1
DNA: TGTGCCAGCAGCAAAGGGGAACAGGGGGTAATAGCGGTCGGGCAGTACTTC
CDR3: CASSKGEQGVIAVGQYF

J: TRBJ2-6
size: few
D: NA
V: TRBV3-1
DNA: TGTGCCAGCAGCCAAGAGGGGTTCTCTGGGGCCAACGTCCTGACTTTC
CDR3: CASSQEGFSGANVLTF

J: TRBJ2-3
size: NA
D: TRBD1
V: TRBV7-8
DNA: TGTGCCAGCAGCTGGGACAGGGGAGATACGCAGTATTTT
CDR3: CASSWDRGDTQYF

J: TRBJ1-1
size: many
D: NA
V: TRBV20-1
DNA: TGCAGTGCTAGAGAGCGAATGGCGAACACTGAAGCTTTCTTT
CDR3: CSARERMANTEAFF

J: TRBJ1-1
size: few
D: TRBD1
V: TRBV7-2
DNA: TGTGCCAGCAGCCGGGACAGGGTAGACACTGAAGCTTTCTTT
CDR3: CASSRDRVDTEAFF

J: TRBJ2-7
size: NA
D: NA
V: TRBV7-2
DNA: TGTGCCAGCAGCGCGAGGACTGTAGCCTACGAGCAGTACTTC
CDR3: CASSARTVAYEQYF

J: TRBJ2-1
size: few
D: NA
V: TRBV2
DNA: TGTGCCGGGTCTATATACAATGAGCAGTTCTTC
CDR3: CAGSIYNEQFF

J: TRBJ2-1
size: NA
D: TRBD1
V: TRBV15
DNA: TGTGCCACCAGCTCCCGGACAGGACCCCTCGGGGTGAGCTCCTACAATGAGCAGTTCTTC
CDR3: CATSSRTGPLGVSSYNEQFF

J: TRBJ2-5
size: NA
D: NA
V: TRBV3-1
DNA: TGTGCCAGCAGCCAAGATTGGGGGGGGGCGAAGACCCAGTACTTC
CDR3: CASSQDWGGAKTQYF

J: TRBJ2-5
size: few
D: NA
V: TRBV29-1
DNA: TGCAGCGTCCAGGGCCGGGAGACCCAGTACTTC
CDR3: CSVQGRETQYF

J: TRBJ2-7
size: NA
D: TRBD1
V: TRBV29-1
DNA: TGCAGCGCGGGACAGGAGCTTCTCGAGCAGTACTTC
CDR3: CSAGQELLEQYF

J: TRBJ2-3
size: few
D: NA
V: TRBV9
DNA: TGTGCCAGCAGCGTATATCACGAAGATACGCAGTATTTT
CDR3: CASSVYHEDTQYF

J: TRBJ1-4
size: few
D: NA
V: TRBV7-9
DNA: TGTGCCAGCAGCCCAAATACAGGGTTAGGTAATGAAAAACTGTTTTTT
CDR3: CASSPNTGLGNEKLFF

J: TRBJ2-5
size: NA
D: NA
V: TRBV6-1
DNA: TGTGCCAGCACCCGGGCTTTCCAAGAGACCCAGTACTTC
CDR3: CASTRAFQETQYF